These T cell receptor beta chains were read from a single sample in a study of T cells in Graves' hyperthyroidism and ophthalmopathy. MiXCR, applied by TCRdb to the multiplex PCR reads, yields one record per CDR3 protein. The repertoire holds 300,000 to 400,000 distinct CDR3 sequences, with 15% to 20% as singletons. The sequenced sample was blood. Receptors originate from a woman in her forties or fifties with Graves' hyperthyroidism. The CDR3 runs from the conserved cysteine through the conserved F or W. Each record gives: V gene, clone size, D gene, J gene, CDR3 protein, CDR3 DNA. D genes are given only for firm matches. The listing skips clone size in some rows; elsewhere it reads once, few, many or a size class.

TRBV6-1	many	TRBD2	TRBJ2-2	CASTTGAGAAAGELFF	TGTGCCAGCACCACCGGAGCGGGAGCGGCCGCCGGGGAGCTGTTTTTT
TRBV5-5	-	-	TRBJ1-2	CASSLWVGYTF	TGTGCCAGCAGCTTGTGGGTTGGCTACACCTTC
TRBV7-3	-	TRBD1	TRBJ1-2	CASSPGEAGGYGYTF	TGTGCCAGCAGCCCGGGGGAGGCAGGGGGTTATGGCTACACCTTC
TRBV20-1	few	-	TRBJ1-5	CSATVGGDQPQHF	TGCAGTGCGACGGTGGGGGGGGATCAGCCCCAGCATTTT
TRBV27	many	TRBD1	TRBJ1-5	CASSTLGQGNQPQHF	TGTGCCAGCAGTACACTCGGACAGGGGAATCAGCCCCAGCATTTT
TRBV28	-	TRBD1	TRBJ1-5	CASSLPTGGQPQHF	TGTGCCAGCAGTCTCCCGACAGGGGGCCAGCCCCAGCATTTT
TRBV6-1	few	-	TRBJ1-4	CASSPQGLNEKLFF	TGTGCCAGCAGCCCGCAGGGGCTTAATGAAAAACTGTTTTTT
TRBV6-2/TRBV6-3	once	TRBD2	TRBJ2-3	CASSYLAGGPSRKEYF	TGTGCCAGCAGTTATCTGGCGGGAGGGCCCTCGAGAAAGGAGTATTTT
TRBV5-4	-	-	TRBJ1-6	CASSGDLQGGSPLHF	TGTGCCAGCAGCGGGGACCTTCAAGGTGGTTCACCCCTCCACTTT
TRBV5-1	many	-	TRBJ2-1	CASSLVPNNEQFF	TGCGCCAGCAGCTTGGTTCCCAACAATGAGCAGTTCTTC
TRBV5-4	many	TRBD2	TRBJ2-5	CASTSSGGMRETQYF	TGTGCCAGCACCAGTAGCGGGGGGATGAGAGAGACCCAGTACTTC
TRBV30	many	-	TRBJ2-1	CAWSRQDNEQFF	TGTGCCTGGAGTCGGCAGGACAATGAGCAGTTCTTC
TRBV12-3/TRBV12-4	many	TRBD1	TRBJ1-5	CASSLEGAGNQPQHF	TGTGCCAGCAGTTTAGAGGGGGCAGGCAATCAGCCCCAGCATTTT
TRBV6-1	-	-	TRBJ2-3	CASSEGSATDNTQYF	TGTGCCAGCAGTGAAGGTAGCGCCACCGATAATACGCAGTATTTT
TRBV2	many	-	TRBJ2-3	CASSDPVGVHGEDTQYF	TGTGCCAGCAGTGATCCTGTTGGCGTCCACGGGGAAGATACGCAGTATTTT
TRBV7-2	-	TRBD2	TRBJ2-5	CASSPRSGGEGTQYF	TGTGCCAGCAGCCCCCGTAGCGGGGGCGAGGGGACCCAGTACTTC
TRBV29-1	few	-	TRBJ2-3	CSVGGRSSTDTQYF	TGCAGCGTAGGTGGACGGTCTAGCACAGATACGCAGTATTTT
TRBV20-1	-	TRBD2	TRBJ2-7	CSARVGGRAMGEQYF	TGCAGTGCTAGAGTCGGCGGGAGGGCCATGGGGGAGCAGTACTTC
TRBV27	many	-	TRBJ1-5	CASSFKQGDQPQHF	TGTGCCAGCAGTTTCAAACAGGGCGATCAGCCCCAGCATTTT
TRBV6-2/TRBV6-3	few	TRBD2	TRBJ2-3	CASSYKPSGTTGLADQRGQYF	TGTGCCAGCAGTTATAAACCTTCAGGAACTACCGGACTAGCAGATCAAAGGGGGCAGTATTTT
TRBV6-2/TRBV6-3	many	-	TRBJ1-5	CASRSSGGVSQPQHF	TGTGCCAGCAGATCCTCGGGGGGAGTCAGTCAGCCCCAGCATTTT
TRBV18	many	-	TRBJ2-5	CASSPLYGPQETQYF	TGTGCCAGCTCACCATTATACGGGCCCCAAGAGACCCAGTACTTC